This T cell receptor (beta chain) was recorded in a study of read filtering for tumor transcriptome and immune sequencing. Study-level background: The cohort had over 16 men and about 15 women aged roughly 40 to 90, mean about 67 years. IR-seq gave about 4 to 10.27 million TCR reads per sample; RNA-seq gave roughly 80 to 1,300.

This CDR3 contains 11 residues. Germline values: CDR1 LGHDT, CDR2 YNNKEL (reference sequence). Details on this clonotype: Germline and junction disagree at one end, which may indicate a read error.

The library was built from roughly 400 ng RNA with molecular barcoded adaptors for alpha/delta and beta/gamma chains. TCRdb independently ran MiXCR on the reads; one entry per CDR3 protein. The sample records around 31,000 distinct CDR3 sequences, about a fifth being singletons. The origin of this receptor is a donor at least 40 years old with multiple myeloma. The source material was a population of CD138-negative cells sorted from bone marrow. This chain joins TRBV3-1 and TRBJ2-7; D gene uncertain. CDR3 sequence: CASGQESEQYF. In DNA form, the CDR3 reads TGTGCCAGCGGCCAAGAGTCCGAGCAGTACTTC.